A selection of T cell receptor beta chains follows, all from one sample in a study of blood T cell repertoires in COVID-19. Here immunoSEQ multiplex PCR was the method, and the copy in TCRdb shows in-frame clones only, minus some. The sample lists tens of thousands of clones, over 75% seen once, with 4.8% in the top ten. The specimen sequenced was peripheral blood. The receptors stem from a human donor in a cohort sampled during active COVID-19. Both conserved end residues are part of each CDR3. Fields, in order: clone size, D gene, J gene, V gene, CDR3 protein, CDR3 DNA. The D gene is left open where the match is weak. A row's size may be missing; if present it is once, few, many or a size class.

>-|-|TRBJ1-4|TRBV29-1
CSVAKTENEKLFF
TGCAGCGTTGCGAAAACTGAGAATGAAAAACTGTTTTTT
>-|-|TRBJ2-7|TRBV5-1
CASSFSGDRLREQYF
TGCGCCAGCAGCTTCTCCGGGGATCGACTGCGCGAGCAGTACTTC
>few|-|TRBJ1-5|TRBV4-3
CASSQVAGVNQPQHF
TGCGCCAGCAGCCAAGTTGCGGGGGTCAATCAGCCCCAGCATTTT
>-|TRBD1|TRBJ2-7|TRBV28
CASRSGGAAGEQYF
TGTGCCAGCAGATCAGGGGGCGCCGCAGGGGAGCAGTACTTC
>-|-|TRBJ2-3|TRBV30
CAWTGGGEDTQYF
TGTGCCTGGACCGGGGGTGGAGAGGATACGCAGTATTTT
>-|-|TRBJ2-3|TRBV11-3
CASSHGQDTQYF
TGTGCCAGCAGCCATGGGCAAGATACGCAGTATTTT
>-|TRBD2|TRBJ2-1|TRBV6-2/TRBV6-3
CASSLREGLNEQFF
TGTGCCAGCAGCCTTCGGGAGGGCCTAAATGAGCAGTTCTTC
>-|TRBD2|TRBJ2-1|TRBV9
CASSGRGAGNSYNEQFF
TGTGCCAGCAGCGGGAGGGGAGCGGGGAACTCCTACAATGAGCAGTTCTTC
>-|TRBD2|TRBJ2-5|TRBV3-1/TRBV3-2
CASSLRLAAKETQYF
TGTGCCAGCAGCCTACGACTAGCGGCAAAAGAGACCCAGTACTTC
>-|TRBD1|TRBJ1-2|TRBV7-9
CASSFTYQGQGFGYTF
TGTGCCAGCAGCTTTACTTACCAGGGACAGGGTTTCGGCTACACCTTC
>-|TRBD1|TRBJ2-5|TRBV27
CASSTRTGGGETQYF
TGTGCCAGCAGTACCAGGACAGGGGGCGGGGAGACCCAGTACTTC
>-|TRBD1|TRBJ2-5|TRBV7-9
CASSITGGRGETQYF
TGTGCCAGCAGCATCACAGGGGGCCGAGGGGAGACCCAGTACTTC
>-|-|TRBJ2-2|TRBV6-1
CASSDRVPGELFF
TGTGCCAGCAGTGACAGGGTACCCGGGGAGCTGTTTTTT
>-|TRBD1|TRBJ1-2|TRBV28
CASSPRQGALYGYTF
TGTGCCAGCAGTCCGCGACAGGGGGCGCTTTATGGCTACACCTTC
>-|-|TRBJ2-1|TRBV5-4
CASRQPGASYNEQFF
TGTGCCAGCAGACAACCAGGGGCCTCCTACAATGAGCAGTTCTTC
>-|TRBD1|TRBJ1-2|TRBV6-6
CASSNRGIGVNYGYTF
TGTGCCAGCAGCAACAGGGGAATCGGTGTTAACTATGGCTACACCTTC
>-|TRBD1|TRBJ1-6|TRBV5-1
CASHRDSNSPLHF
TGCGCCAGTCACCGGGACAGTAATTCACCCCTCCACTTT
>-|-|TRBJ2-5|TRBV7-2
CASSLKARGPQETQYF
TGTGCCAGCAGCTTAAAGGCGCGGGGACCGCAAGAGACCCAGTACTTC
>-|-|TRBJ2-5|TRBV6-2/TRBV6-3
CASSYRLGGLGGETQYF
TGTGCCAGCAGTTATCGGTTGGGCGGCCTGGGGGGAGAGACCCAGTACTTC
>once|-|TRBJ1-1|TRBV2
CASRPDLWKGVSEAFF
TGTGCCAGCAGACCCGATTTATGGAAGGGGGTCTCTGAAGCTTTCTTT